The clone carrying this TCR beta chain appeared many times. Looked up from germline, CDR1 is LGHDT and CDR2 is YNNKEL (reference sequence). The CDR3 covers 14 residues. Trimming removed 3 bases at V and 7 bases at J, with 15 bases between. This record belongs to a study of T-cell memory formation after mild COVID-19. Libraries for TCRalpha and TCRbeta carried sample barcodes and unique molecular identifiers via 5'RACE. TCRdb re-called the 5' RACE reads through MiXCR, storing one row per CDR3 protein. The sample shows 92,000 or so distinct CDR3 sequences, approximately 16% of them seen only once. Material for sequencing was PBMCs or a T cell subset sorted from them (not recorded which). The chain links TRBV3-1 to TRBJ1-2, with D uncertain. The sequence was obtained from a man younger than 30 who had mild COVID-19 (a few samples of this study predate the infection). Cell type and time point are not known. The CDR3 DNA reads TGTGCCAGCAGCCATTGGGATCCTACTAGTGGCTACACCTTC. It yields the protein CASSHWDPTSGYTF. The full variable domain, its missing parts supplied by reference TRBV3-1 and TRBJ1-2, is DTAVSQTPKYLVTQMGNDKSIKCEQNLGHDTMYWYKQDSKKFLKIMFSYNNKELIINETVPNRFSPKSPDKAHLNLHINSLELGDSAVYFCASSHWDPTSGYTFGSGTRLTVV.